These T cell receptor beta chains were read from a single sample in a study of T cell responses to AZD1222 COVID-19 vaccine. Assay: immunoSEQ multiplex PCR; the TCRdb copy retains only in-frame clones and omits some. Here the sample spans tens of thousands of clones, 80% to 90% being singletons. Sequences were derived from peripheral blood, sampled 28 days after the second AZD1222 dose. Receptor source: an adult who received the AZD1222 COVID-19 vaccine. Each CDR3 is given with its conserved first and last residue. D genes are given only for firm matches. The size field is filled for only some rows; it gives once, few, many or a size class.

clone_size: -
d_call: TRBD1
v_call: TRBV11-3
j_call: TRBJ1-1
cdr3_aa: CASSSGQGKGQHTEAFF

clone_size: -
d_call: TRBD1
v_call: TRBV19
j_call: TRBJ2-3
cdr3_aa: CASSTGGLTDTQYF

clone_size: -
d_call: TRBD1
v_call: TRBV7-2
j_call: TRBJ1-5
cdr3_aa: CASSLRDRDNQPQHF

clone_size: -
d_call: TRBD2
v_call: TRBV5-1
j_call: TRBJ2-5
cdr3_aa: CASSTGTSGGQETQYF

clone_size: -
d_call: -
v_call: TRBV6-5
j_call: TRBJ1-3
cdr3_aa: CASSYSSPGAGNTIYF

clone_size: -
d_call: TRBD2
v_call: TRBV9
j_call: TRBJ2-3
cdr3_aa: CASSFGAGGGSDTQYF

clone_size: once
d_call: -
v_call: TRBV10-3
j_call: TRBJ1-3
cdr3_aa: CAISWGDGGSGNTIYF

clone_size: -
d_call: -
v_call: TRBV27
j_call: TRBJ1-6
cdr3_aa: CASSPSSRGNSPLHF

clone_size: -
d_call: -
v_call: TRBV10-2
j_call: TRBJ1-5
cdr3_aa: CASSEGNSQPQHF

clone_size: -
d_call: -
v_call: TRBV21-1
j_call: TRBJ1-3
cdr3_aa: CASSLWEEGPGNGNTIYF

clone_size: -
d_call: TRBD2
v_call: TRBV5-4
j_call: TRBJ2-1
cdr3_aa: CASSLAGGHSEQFF

clone_size: -
d_call: -
v_call: TRBV9
j_call: TRBJ2-1
cdr3_aa: CASSVGLGLNDEQFF

clone_size: -
d_call: TRBD2
v_call: TRBV5-6
j_call: TRBJ2-7
cdr3_aa: CASSPLADSYEQYF

clone_size: -
d_call: -
v_call: TRBV7-8
j_call: TRBJ1-2
cdr3_aa: CASSPQVRVGGYTF

clone_size: few
d_call: TRBD1
v_call: TRBV10-3
j_call: TRBJ2-7
cdr3_aa: CAIRETYRQGSYEQYF

clone_size: -
d_call: -
v_call: TRBV6-5
j_call: TRBJ2-7
cdr3_aa: CASSYAGNYEQYF

clone_size: -
d_call: -
v_call: TRBV14
j_call: TRBJ1-2
cdr3_aa: CASSQGASGYGYTF

clone_size: -
d_call: -
v_call: TRBV19
j_call: TRBJ1-5
cdr3_aa: CASSRGEDQPQHF

clone_size: -
d_call: -
v_call: TRBV10-3
j_call: TRBJ2-6
cdr3_aa: CATKQGGISGANVLTF

clone_size: once
d_call: -
v_call: TRBV11-3
j_call: TRBJ2-5
cdr3_aa: CASSQDLKPRAQYF

clone_size: -
d_call: -
v_call: TRBV7-6
j_call: TRBJ2-7
cdr3_aa: CASSLGHMSYEQYF

clone_size: -
d_call: -
v_call: TRBV7-2
j_call: TRBJ1-3
cdr3_aa: CASSLVVGGNTIYF

clone_size: -
d_call: -
v_call: TRBV5-4
j_call: TRBJ2-5
cdr3_aa: CASSLALTGLQETQYF